This T cell receptor (beta chain) was recorded in a study of blood T cells in healthy people across ages. Next came a second PCR, run for about 6 to 11 cycles, which used a sample-barcoded 5' primer along with a J-beta primer mix. TCRdb processed the 5' RACE reads anew with MiXCR; each CDR3 protein has one entry. The sample includes about 1.4 million distinct CDR3 sequences, roughly 64% of them seen just once. The germline V and J ends were trimmed by 3 bases and 3 bases, with 18 bases remaining between them. The length of the CDR3 is 17 residues. The chain is built from TRBV12-3 or TRBV12-4 and TRBJ2-1; D gene unclear. The source of this sequence is a man younger than 35 in good health. Sequencing used blood. DNA for the CDR3: TGTGCCAGCAGTTTTCCGCCCGGGCGGAGCTACTACAATGAGCAGTTCTTC. Residues: CASSFPPGRSYYNEQFF.